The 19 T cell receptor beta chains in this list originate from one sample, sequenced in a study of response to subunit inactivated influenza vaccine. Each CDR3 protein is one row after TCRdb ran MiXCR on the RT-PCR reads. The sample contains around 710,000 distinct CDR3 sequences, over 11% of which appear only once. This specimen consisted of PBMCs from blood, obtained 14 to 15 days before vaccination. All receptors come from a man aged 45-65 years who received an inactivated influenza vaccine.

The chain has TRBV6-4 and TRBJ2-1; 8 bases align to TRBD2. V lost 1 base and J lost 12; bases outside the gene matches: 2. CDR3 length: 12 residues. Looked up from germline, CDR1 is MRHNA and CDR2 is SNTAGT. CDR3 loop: CASSDFGGVQFF. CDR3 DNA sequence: TGTGCCAGCAGTGACTTCGGGGGGGTGCAGTTCTTC.

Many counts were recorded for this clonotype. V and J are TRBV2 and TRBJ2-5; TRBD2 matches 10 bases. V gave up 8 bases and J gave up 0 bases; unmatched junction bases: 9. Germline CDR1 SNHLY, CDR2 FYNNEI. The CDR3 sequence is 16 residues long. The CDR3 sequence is CASRASGGRYQETQYF. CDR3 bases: TGTGCCAGCCGCGCTAGCGGGGGCCGGTACCAAGAGACCCAGTACTTC.

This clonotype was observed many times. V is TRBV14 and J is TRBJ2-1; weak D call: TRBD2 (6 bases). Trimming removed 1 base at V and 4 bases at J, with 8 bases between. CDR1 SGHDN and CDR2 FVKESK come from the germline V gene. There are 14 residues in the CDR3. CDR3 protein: CASSQAGVYNEQFF. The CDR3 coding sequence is TGTGCCAGCAGCCAAGCGGGGGTGTACAATGAGCAGTTCTTC.

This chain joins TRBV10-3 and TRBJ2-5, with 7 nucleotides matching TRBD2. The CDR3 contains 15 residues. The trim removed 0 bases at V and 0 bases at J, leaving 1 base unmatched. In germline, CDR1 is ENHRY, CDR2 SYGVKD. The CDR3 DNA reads TGTGCCATCAGTGAGTCGCGGGAGTACCAAGAGACCCAGTACTTC. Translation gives CAISESREYQETQYF.

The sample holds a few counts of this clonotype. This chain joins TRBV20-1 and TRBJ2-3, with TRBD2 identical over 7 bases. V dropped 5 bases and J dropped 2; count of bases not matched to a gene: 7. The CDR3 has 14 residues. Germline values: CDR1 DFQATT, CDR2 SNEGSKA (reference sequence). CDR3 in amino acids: CSAPSGGNTDTQYF. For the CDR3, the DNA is TGCAGTGCTCCCTCCGGGGGGAACACAGATACGCAGTATTTT.

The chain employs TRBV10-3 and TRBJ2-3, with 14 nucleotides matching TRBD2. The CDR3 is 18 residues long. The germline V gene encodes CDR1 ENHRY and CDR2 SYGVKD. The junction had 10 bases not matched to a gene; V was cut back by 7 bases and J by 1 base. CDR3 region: CAITAVLTSGRGTDTQYF. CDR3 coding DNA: TGTGCCATCACCGCCGTCCTGACTAGCGGGAGGGGCACAGATACGCAGTATTTT.

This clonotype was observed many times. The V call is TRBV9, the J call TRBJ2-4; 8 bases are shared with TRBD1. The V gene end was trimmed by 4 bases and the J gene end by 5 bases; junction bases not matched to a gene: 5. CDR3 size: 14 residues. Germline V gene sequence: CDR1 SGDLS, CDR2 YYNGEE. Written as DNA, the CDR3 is TGTGCCAGCAGCCTGACAGGGGTTGAAAACATTCAGTACTTC. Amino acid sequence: CASSLTGVENIQYF. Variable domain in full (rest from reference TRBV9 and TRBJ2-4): DSGVTQTPKHLITATGQRVTLRCSPRSGDLSVYWYQQSLDQGLQFLIQYYNGEERAKGNILERFSAQQFPDLHSELNLSSLELGDSALYFCASSLTGVENIQYFGAGTRLSVL.

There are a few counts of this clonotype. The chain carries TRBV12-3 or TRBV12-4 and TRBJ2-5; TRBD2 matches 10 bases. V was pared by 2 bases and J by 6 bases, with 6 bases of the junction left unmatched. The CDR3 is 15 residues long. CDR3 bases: TGTGCCAGCAGTTTAACTCCTAGCGGGAGCCAGACCCAGTACTTC. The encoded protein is CASSLTPSGSQTQYF.

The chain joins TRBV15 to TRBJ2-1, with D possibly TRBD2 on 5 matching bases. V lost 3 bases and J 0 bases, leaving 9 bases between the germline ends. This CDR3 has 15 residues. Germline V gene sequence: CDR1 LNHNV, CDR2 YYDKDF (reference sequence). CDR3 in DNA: TGTGCCACCAGCAGGGTCCGGGGCTCCTACAATGAGCAGTTCTTC. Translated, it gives CATSRVRGSYNEQFF. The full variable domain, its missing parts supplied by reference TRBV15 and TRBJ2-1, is DAMVIQNPRYQVTQFGKPVTLSCSQTLNHNVMYWYQQKSSQAPKLLFHYYDKDFNNEADTPDNFQSRRPNTSFCFLDIRSPGLGDTAMYLCATSRVRGSYNEQFFGPGTRLTVL.

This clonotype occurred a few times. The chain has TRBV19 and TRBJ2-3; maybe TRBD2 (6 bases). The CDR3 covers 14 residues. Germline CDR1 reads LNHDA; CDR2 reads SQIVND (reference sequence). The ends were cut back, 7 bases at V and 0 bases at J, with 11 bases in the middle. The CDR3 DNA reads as TGTGCCAGTAATAAGCGGGTTAGCACAGATACGCAGTATTTT. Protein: CASNKRVSTDTQYF.

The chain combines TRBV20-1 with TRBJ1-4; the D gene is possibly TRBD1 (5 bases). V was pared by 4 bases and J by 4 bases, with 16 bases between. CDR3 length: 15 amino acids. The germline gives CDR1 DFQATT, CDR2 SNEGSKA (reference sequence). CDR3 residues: CSAKKNGTVNEKLFF. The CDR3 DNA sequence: TGCAGTGCTAAAAAGAACGGGACGGTTAATGAAAAACTGTTTTTT.

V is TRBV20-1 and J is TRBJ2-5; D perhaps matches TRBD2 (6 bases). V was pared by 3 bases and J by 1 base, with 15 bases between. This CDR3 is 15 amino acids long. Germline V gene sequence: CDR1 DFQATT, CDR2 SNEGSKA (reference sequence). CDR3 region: CSASRGGNTQETQYF. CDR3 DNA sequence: TGCAGTGCTAGTCGGGGCGGGAACACCCAAGAGACCCAGTACTTC.

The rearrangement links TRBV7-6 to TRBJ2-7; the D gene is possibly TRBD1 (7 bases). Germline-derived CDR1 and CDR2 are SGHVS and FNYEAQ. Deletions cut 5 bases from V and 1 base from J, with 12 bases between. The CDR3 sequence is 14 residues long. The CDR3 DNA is TGTGCCAGCAGCGGCGGGACAGAGTCCTACGAGCAGTACTTC. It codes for CASSGGTESYEQYF.

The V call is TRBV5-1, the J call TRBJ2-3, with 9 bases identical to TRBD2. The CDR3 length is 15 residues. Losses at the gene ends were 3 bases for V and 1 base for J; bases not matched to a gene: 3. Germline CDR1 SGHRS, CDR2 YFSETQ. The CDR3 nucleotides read TGCGCCAGCAGCTCAGAGCGGGAGGGCACAGATACGCAGTATTTT. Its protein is CASSSEREGTDTQYF.

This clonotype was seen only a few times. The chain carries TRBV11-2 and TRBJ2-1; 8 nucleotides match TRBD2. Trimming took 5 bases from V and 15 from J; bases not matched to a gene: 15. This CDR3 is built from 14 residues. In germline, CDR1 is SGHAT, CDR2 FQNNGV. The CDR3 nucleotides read TGTGCCAGCAGCCGTACGGGGGGGGGAGGTAAGCGGTTCTTC. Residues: CASSRTGGGGKRFF.

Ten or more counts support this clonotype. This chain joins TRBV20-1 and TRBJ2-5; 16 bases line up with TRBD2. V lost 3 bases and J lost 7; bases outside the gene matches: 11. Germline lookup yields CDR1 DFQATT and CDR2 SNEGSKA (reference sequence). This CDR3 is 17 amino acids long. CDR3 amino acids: CSARPGLAGGPRGTQYF. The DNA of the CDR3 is TGCAGTGCTAGGCCGGGACTAGCGGGAGGGCCGAGAGGGACCCAGTACTTC.

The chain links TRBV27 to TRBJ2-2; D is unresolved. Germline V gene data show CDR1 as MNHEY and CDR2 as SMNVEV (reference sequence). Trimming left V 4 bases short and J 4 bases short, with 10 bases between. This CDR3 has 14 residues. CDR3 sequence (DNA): TGTGCCAGCAGTTCCCCGGACGCCACCGGGGAGCTGTTTTTT. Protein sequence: CASSSPDATGELFF.

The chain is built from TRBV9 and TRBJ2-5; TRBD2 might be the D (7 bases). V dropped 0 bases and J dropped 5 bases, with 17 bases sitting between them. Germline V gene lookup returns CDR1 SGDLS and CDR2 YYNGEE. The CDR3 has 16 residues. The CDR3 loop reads CASSVATRGGRETQYF. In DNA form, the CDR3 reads TGTGCCAGCAGCGTAGCTACTAGGGGGGGCCGGGAGACCCAGTACTTC.

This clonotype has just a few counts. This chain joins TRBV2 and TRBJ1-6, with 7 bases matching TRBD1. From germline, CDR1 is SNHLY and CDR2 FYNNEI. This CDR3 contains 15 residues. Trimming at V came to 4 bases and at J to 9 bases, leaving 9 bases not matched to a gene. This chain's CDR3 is CASSGNRGSSSPLHF. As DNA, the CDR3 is TGTGCCAGCAGTGGAAACAGGGGATCTAGTTCACCCCTCCACTTT.